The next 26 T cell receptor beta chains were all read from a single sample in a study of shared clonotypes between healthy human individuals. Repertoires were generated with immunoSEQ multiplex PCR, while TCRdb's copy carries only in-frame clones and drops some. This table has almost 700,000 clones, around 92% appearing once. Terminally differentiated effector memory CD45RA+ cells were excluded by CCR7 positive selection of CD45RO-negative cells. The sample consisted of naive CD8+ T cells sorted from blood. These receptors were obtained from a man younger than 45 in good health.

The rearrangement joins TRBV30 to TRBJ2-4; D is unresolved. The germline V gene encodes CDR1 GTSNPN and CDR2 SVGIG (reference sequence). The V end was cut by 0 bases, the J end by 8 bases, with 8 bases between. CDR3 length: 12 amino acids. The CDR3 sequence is CAWSVRQDIQYF. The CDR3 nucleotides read TGTGCCTGGAGTGTACGGCAGGACATTCAGTACTTC. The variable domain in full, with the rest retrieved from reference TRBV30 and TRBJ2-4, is SQTIHQWPATLVQPVGSPLSLECTVEGTSNPNLYWYRQAAGRGLQLLFYSVGIGQISSEVPQNLSASRPQDRQFILSSKKLLLSDSGFYLCAWSVRQDIQYFGAGTRLSVL.

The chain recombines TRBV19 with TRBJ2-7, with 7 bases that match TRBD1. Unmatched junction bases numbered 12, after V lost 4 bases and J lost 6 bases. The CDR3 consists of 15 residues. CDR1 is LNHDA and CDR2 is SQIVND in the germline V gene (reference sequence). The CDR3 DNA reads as TGTGCCAGTAGTACGCATCGGATAACAGGGGCCGAGCAGTACTTC. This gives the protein CASSTHRITGAEQYF.

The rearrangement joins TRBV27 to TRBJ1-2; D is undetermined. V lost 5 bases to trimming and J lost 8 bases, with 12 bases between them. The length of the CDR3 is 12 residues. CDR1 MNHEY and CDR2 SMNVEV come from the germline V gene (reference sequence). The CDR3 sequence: CASSQDLRGYTF. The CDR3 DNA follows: TGTGCCAGCAGTCAGGACCTTAGAGGCTACACCTTC.

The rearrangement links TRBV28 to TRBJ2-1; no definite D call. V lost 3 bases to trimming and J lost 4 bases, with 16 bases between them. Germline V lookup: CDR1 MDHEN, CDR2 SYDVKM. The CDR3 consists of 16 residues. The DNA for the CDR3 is TGTGCCAGCAGTTTTTTTTACCGCGACGAGTACAATGAGCAGTTCTTC. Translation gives CASSFFYRDEYNEQFF.

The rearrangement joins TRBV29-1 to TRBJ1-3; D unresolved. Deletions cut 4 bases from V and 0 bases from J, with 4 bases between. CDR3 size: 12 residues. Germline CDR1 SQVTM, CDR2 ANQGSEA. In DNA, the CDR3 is TGCAGCGTTGTACCCTCTGGAAACACCATATATTTT. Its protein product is CSVVPSGNTIYF.

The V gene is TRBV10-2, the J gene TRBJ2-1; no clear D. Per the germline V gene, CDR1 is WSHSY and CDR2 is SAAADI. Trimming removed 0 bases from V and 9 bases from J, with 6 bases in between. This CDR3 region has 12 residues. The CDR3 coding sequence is TGCGCCAGCAGTGAGTCCCTGACTGAGCAGTTCTTC. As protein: CASSESLTEQFF.

CDR3 DNA: TGTGCCAGCAGTGCGGGACTAGCGGGTTACTACGAGCAGTACTTC. This translates into CASSAGLAGYYEQYF. J is TRBJ2-7 and V is TRBV28; 12 bases align to TRBD2. The CDR3 covers 15 residues. Germline V gene data show CDR1 as MDHEN and CDR2 as SYDVKM. V lost 5 bases and J lost 3; bases outside the gene matches: 5.

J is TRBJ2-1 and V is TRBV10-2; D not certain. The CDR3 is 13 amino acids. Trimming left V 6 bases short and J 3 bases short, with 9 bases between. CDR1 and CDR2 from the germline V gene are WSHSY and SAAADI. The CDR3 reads CASSEPFYNEQFF. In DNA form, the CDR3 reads TGCGCCAGCAGCGAGCCTTTCTACAATGAGCAGTTCTTC.

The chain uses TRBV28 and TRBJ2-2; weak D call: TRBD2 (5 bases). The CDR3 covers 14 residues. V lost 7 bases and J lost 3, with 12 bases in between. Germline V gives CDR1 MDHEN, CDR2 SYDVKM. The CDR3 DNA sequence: TGTGCCAGCACTTGGGTTAGCGACACCGGGGAGCTGTTTTTT. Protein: CASTWVSDTGELFF.

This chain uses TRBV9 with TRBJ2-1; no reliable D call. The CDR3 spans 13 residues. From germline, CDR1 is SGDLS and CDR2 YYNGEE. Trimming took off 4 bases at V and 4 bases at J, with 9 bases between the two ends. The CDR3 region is CASSKEGYNEQFF. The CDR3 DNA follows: TGTGCCAGCAGCAAAGAAGGGTACAATGAGCAGTTCTTC.

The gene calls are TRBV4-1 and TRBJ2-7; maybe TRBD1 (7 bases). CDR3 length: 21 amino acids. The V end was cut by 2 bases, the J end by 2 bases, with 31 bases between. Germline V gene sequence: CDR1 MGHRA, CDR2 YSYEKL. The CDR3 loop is CASSQPKGQGGSWDRTYEQYF. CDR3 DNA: TGCGCCAGCAGCCAACCTAAGGGGCAGGGGGGATCGTGGGATAGAACCTACGAGCAGTACTTC.

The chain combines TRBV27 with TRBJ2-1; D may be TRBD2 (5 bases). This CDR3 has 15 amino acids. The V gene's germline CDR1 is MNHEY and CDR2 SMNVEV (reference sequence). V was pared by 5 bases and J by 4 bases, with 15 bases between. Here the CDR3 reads CASSPQRTGYNEQFF. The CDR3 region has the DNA TGTGCCAGCAGTCCGCAAAGGACGGGGTACAATGAGCAGTTCTTC.

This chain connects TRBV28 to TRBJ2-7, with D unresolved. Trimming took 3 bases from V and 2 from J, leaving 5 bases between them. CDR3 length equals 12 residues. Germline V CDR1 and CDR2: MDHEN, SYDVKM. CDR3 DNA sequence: TGTGCCAGCAGTTTCCTTGCCTACGAGCAGTACTTC. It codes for CASSFLAYEQYF. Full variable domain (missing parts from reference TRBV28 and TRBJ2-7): DVKVTQSSRYLVKRTGEKVFLECVQDMDHENMFWYRQDPGLGLRLIYFSYDVKMKEKGDIPEGYSVSREKKERFSLILESASTNQTSMYLCASSFLAYEQYFGPGTRLTVT.

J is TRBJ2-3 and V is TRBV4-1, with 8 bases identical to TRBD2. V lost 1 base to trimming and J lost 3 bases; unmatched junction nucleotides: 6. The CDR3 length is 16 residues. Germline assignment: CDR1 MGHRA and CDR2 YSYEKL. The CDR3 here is CASSQVSQRGTDTQYF. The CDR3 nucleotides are TGCGCCAGCAGCCAAGTCTCTCAGCGGGGGACAGATACGCAGTATTTT.

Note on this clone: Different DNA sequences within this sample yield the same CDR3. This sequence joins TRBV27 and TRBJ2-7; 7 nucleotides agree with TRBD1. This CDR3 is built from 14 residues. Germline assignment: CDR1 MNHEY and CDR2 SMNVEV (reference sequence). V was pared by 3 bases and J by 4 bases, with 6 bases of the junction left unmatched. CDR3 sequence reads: CASSFSAGGYEQYF. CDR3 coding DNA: TGTGCCAGCAGTTTTTCGGCAGGGGGATACGAGCAGTACTTC.

The CDR3 DNA reads TGTGCCACCAGCAGAAGCCTAGCGGGAGGGCCCTACAATGAGCAGTTCTTC. This sequence encodes CATSRSLAGGPYNEQFF. The chain recombines TRBV15 with TRBJ2-1, with 12 positions matching TRBD2. From germline, CDR1 is LNHNV and CDR2 YYDKDF (reference sequence). This CDR3 region has 17 residues. With V trimmed by 2 bases and J by 2 bases, 4 bases remained unmatched. The full variable domain, completed using reference TRBV15 and TRBJ2-1, is DAMVIQNPRYQVTQFGKPVTLSCSQTLNHNVMYWYQQKSSQAPKLLFHYYDKDFNNEADTPDNFQSRRPNTSFCFLDIRSPGLGDTAMYLCATSRSLAGGPYNEQFFGPGTRLTVL.

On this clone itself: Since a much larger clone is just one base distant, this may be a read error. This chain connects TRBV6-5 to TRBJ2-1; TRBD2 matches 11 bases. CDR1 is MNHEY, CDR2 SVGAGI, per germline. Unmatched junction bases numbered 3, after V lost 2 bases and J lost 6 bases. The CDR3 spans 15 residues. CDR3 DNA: TGTGCCAGCAGTTACGTAGCGGGAGGGGGCAATGAGCAGTTCTTC. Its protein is CASSYVAGGGNEQFF.

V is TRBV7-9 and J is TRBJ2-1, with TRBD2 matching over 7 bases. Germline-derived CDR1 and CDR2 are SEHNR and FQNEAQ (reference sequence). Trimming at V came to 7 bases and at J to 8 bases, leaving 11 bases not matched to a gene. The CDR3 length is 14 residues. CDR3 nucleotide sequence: TGTGCCAGCAACATGGGACTAATTTCTGATGAGCAGTTCTTC. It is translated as CASNMGLISDEQFF.

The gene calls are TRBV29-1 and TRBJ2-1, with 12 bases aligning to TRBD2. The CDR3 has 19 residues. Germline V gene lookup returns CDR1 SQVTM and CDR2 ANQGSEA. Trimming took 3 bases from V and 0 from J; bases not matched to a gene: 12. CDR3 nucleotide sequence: TGCAGCGTTGACGGACTACTAGCGGGGGGTGAAAGCTCCTACAATGAGCAGTTCTTC. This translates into CSVDGLLAGGESSYNEQFF.

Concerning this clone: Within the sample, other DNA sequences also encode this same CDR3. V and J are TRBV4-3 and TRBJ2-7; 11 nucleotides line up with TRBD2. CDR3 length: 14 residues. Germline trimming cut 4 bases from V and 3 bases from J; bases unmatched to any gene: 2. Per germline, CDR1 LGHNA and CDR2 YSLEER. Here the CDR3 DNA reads TGCGCCAGCAGCCCAGGGACTAGCGGCTACGAGCAGTACTTC. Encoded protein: CASSPGTSGYEQYF.

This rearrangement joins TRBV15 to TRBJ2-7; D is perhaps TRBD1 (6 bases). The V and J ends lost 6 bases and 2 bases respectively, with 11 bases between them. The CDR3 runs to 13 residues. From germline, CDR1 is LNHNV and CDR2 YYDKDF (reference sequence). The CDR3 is CATRGQSAYEQYF. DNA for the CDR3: TGTGCCACCAGAGGACAGAGCGCCTACGAGCAGTACTTC.

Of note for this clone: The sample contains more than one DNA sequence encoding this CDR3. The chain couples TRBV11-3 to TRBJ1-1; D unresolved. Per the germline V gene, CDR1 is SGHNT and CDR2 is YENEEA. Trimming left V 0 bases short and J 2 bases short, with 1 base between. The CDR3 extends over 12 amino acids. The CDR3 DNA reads TGTGCCAGCAGCTTAGACAACACTGAAGCTTTCTTT. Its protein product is CASSLDNTEAFF.

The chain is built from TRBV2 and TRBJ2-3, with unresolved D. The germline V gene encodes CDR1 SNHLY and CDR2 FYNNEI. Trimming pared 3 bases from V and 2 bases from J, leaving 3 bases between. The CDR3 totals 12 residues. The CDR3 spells CASSDYTDTQYF. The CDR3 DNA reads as TGTGCCAGCAGTGACTACACAGATACGCAGTATTTT.

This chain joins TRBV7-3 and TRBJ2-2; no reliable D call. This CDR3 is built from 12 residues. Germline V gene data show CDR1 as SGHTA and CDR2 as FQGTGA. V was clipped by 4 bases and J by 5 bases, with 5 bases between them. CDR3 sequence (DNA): TGTGCCAGCAGCTCGAGAACCGGGGAGCTGTTTTTT. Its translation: CASSSRTGELFF. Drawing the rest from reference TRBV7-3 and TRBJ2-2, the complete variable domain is GAGVSQTPSNKVTEKGKYVELRCDPISGHTALYWYRQSLGQGPEFLIYFQGTGAADDSGLPNDRFFAVRPEGSVSTLKIQRTERGDSAVYLCASSSRTGELFFGEGSRLTVL.

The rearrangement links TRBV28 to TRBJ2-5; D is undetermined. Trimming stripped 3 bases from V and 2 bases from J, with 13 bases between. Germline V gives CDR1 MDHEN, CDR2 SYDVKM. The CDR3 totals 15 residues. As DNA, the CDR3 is TGTGCCAGCAGTTTTCAGAACTCCCCACAAGAGACCCAGTACTTC. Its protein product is CASSFQNSPQETQYF.

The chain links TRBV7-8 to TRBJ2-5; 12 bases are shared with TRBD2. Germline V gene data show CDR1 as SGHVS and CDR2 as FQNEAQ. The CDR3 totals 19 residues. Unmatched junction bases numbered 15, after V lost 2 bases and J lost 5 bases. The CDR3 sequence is CASSLMRLAGVARGETQYF. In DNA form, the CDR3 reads TGTGCCAGCAGCTTAATGAGACTAGCGGGAGTTGCCCGGGGGGAGACCCAGTACTTC.